A single sample gave rise to the 17 T cell receptor beta chains below, sequenced in a study of beta chain features in type 1 diabetes. Since all of the isolated RNA was reverse transcribed, expressed TCRB transcripts were what got sequenced. Sequenced by immunoSEQ multiplex PCR; TCRdb stores in-frame clones only, minus some. Among around 500,000 clones listed, over 10% were seen once. Sequenced sample: naive CD4+ T cells from blood. The receptors were gathered from a woman aged 18-29 years in good health.

This clone appeared a few times. The J gene is TRBJ2-6, the V gene TRBV5-1; tentatively, D is TRBD2 (5 bases). There are 19 residues in the CDR3. V shed 3 bases and J shed 0 bases, with 19 bases lying between them. Germline V gene lookup returns CDR1 SGHRS and CDR2 YFSETQ. CDR3 coding DNA: TGCGCCAGCAGCTCCAACCTATTGACGGGGAGCTCTGGGGCCAACGTCCTGACTTTC. It encodes CASSSNLLTGSSGANVLTF.

This clone has only a few counts. This chain uses TRBV9 with TRBJ2-1; no reliable D call. Germline V gene data show CDR1 as SGDLS and CDR2 as YYNGEE. Trimming pared 1 base from V and 8 bases from J, leaving 13 bases between. The CDR3 has 14 residues. This chain's CDR3 is CASSVSSQSDEQFF. The CDR3 DNA follows: TGTGCCAGCAGCGTAAGTAGTCAGAGCGATGAGCAGTTCTTC.

The chain uses TRBV29-1 and TRBJ2-5; the match to TRBD2 covers 9 bases. CDR1 is SQVTM, CDR2 ANQGSEA, per germline. CDR3 length: 16 amino acids. The ends lost 2 bases at V and 4 bases at J; junction bases unmatched: 11. In DNA, the CDR3 is TGCAGCGTTGAAAGGGCGGCGGGAGGGCCCCCAGAGACCCAGTACTTC. Its protein is CSVERAAGGPPETQYF.

This clone has more than one count but fewer than ten. The chain employs TRBV25-1 and TRBJ1-5; no reliable D call. The germline gives CDR1 MGHDK, CDR2 SYGVNS. Trimming removed 6 bases from V and 3 bases from J, with 0 bases in between. The CDR3 contains 10 residues. CDR3 loop: CASSNQPQHF. The CDR3 DNA reads as TGTGCCAGCAGCAATCAGCCCCAGCATTTT.

This clone showed up just a few times. The chain joins TRBV30 to TRBJ2-7; 7 nucleotides match TRBD2. The CDR3 extends over 15 amino acids. CDR1 is GTSNPN, CDR2 SVGIG, per germline (reference sequence). Unmatched junction bases numbered 13, after V lost 3 bases and J lost 5 bases. The CDR3 is CAWSLDYKRDHEQYF. In DNA form, the CDR3 reads TGTGCCTGGAGCCTAGACTACAAGCGGGACCACGAGCAGTACTTC.

The V and J genes are TRBV7-9 and TRBJ1-2; tentatively, D is TRBD1 (5 bases). Germline assignment: CDR1 SEHNR and CDR2 FQNEAQ (reference sequence). The CDR3 is 13 residues long. V dropped 2 bases and J dropped 4 bases, with 8 bases sitting between them. CDR3 nucleotide sequence: TGTGCCAGCAGCTTACCGGGGGTCTATGGCTACACCTTC. It is translated as CASSLPGVYGYTF.

This chain's CDR3 is CASNGGRAFNADTQYF. In DNA, the CDR3 is TGTGCCAGCAACGGCGGGAGGGCCTTTAACGCAGATACGCAGTATTTT. This sequence joins TRBV7-9 and TRBJ2-3, with 9 bases aligning to TRBD2. The length of the CDR3 is 16 residues. J was trimmed by 4 bases and V by 7 bases; bases with no gene match: 12. Germline CDR1 and CDR2: SEHNR and FQNEAQ (reference sequence). Variable domain in full (rest from reference TRBV7-9 and TRBJ2-3): DTGVSQNPRHKITKRGQNVTFRCDPISEHNRLYWYRQTLGQGPEFLTYFQNEAQLEKSRLLSDRFSAERPKGSFSTLEIQRTEQGDSAMYLCASNGGRAFNADTQYFGPGTRLTVL.

CDR3 residues: CASSQKTGPSEKLFF. The DNA for the CDR3 is TGCGCCAGCAGCCAAAAAACAGGGCCGAGTGAAAAACTGTTTTTT. V usage is TRBV4-3 and J usage is TRBJ1-4; the D gene is possibly TRBD1 (6 bases). The CDR3 length is 15 residues. The V gene lost 2 bases and the J gene lost 7 bases, with 14 bases spanning the gap. Germline assignment: CDR1 LGHNA and CDR2 YSLEER.

This clone was seen just once. The rearrangement links TRBV28 to TRBJ1-2; D gene ambiguous. The CDR3 runs to 12 residues. Germline assignment: CDR1 MDHEN and CDR2 SYDVKM. V shed 7 bases and J shed 4 bases, with 10 bases lying between them. The CDR3 DNA reads TGTGCCAGCAAAGGTAACGGCTATGGCTACACCTTC. Translation: CASKGNGYGYTF.

This clone showed up just a few times. The chain links TRBV7-9 to TRBJ2-7, with D perhaps TRBD1 (5 bases). V lost 4 bases, J lost 1 base, and 14 bases lay in between. This CDR3 spans 15 amino acids. Germline V gene data show CDR1 as SEHNR and CDR2 as FQNEAQ (reference sequence). The CDR3 bases are TGTGCCAGCAGCTGGGCAGTGGCAGGGTCCTACGAGCAGTACTTC. It encodes CASSWAVAGSYEQYF.

The chain couples TRBV4-3 to TRBJ2-4; D gene unclear. The CDR3 covers 18 residues. Per the germline V gene, CDR1 is LGHNA and CDR2 is YSLEER. Trimming took 0 bases from V and 1 from J, leaving 16 bases between them. The CDR3 loop reads CASSQDLGVSVAKNIQYF. The CDR3 nucleotides read TGCGCCAGCAGCCAAGATCTTGGGGTATCGGTTGCCAAAAACATTCAGTACTTC.

This clone has more than one count but fewer than ten. This sequence joins TRBV18 and TRBJ2-5; 7 nucleotides match TRBD1. Trimming cost V 4 bases and J 8 bases; bases outside gene matches: 7. The CDR3 length is 13 residues. Germline V gene sequence: CDR1 KGHSH, CDR2 LQKENI. DNA of the CDR3: TGTGCCAGCTCACTCCTCGACAGGGAAACCCAGTACTTC. It codes for CASSLLDRETQYF.

The gene calls are TRBV11-2 and TRBJ2-3; 7 bases align to TRBD2. The J segment lost 4 bases and the V segment lost 2 bases, leaving 6 bases of the junction unmatched. The V gene's germline CDR1 is SGHAT and CDR2 FQNNGV. The CDR3 extends over 15 amino acids. This chain's CDR3 is CASSLMVAGADTQYF. Written as DNA, the CDR3 is TGTGCCAGCAGCTTAATGGTAGCGGGCGCAGATACGCAGTATTTT.

V usage is TRBV5-1 and J usage is TRBJ2-3, with D tentatively TRBD2 (5 bases). CDR3 length equals 15 residues. The germline CDR1 and CDR2 sequences are SGHRS and YFSETQ. V was shortened by 1 base and J by 3 bases, with 12 bases between the two germline ends. CDR3 sequence (DNA): TGCGCCAGCAGCTTGCAGGACTTCTTAACAGATACGCAGTATTTT. Translation gives CASSLQDFLTDTQYF.

The V and J genes are TRBV7-9 and TRBJ2-1; D is tentatively TRBD1 or TRBD2 (5 bases each). Between the trimmed V and J ends, which lost 1 base and 6 bases, there was a span of 13 bases. The CDR3 runs to 15 residues. Germline lookup yields CDR1 SEHNR and CDR2 FQNEAQ (reference sequence). The CDR3 sequence is CASSLGQGDANEQFF. CDR3 DNA: TGTGCCAGCAGCTTAGGACAAGGGGACGCCAATGAGCAGTTCTTC.

The sample holds a few counts of this clone. This chain connects TRBV7-8 to TRBJ2-3, with TRBD2 matching over 9 bases. The CDR3 totals 15 residues. Per the germline V gene, CDR1 is SGHVS and CDR2 is FQNEAQ. The trim removed 5 bases at V and 4 bases at J, leaving 7 bases unmatched. The CDR3 DNA sequence: TGTGCCAGCAGCAGCCGCGGGAGGGAGGCAGATACGCAGTATTTT. Its translation is CASSSRGREADTQYF.

The sample holds a few counts of this clone. The rearrangement uses TRBV9 and TRBJ2-1, with a weak D call TRBD2 (5 bases). V dropped 6 bases and J dropped 0 bases, with 13 bases sitting between them. The CDR3 has 15 amino acids. Germline loops: CDR1 SGDLS, CDR2 YYNGEE. This CDR3 reads CASTRSGNSYNEQFF. The CDR3 DNA sequence: TGTGCCAGCACCCGTTCGGGGAACTCCTACAATGAGCAGTTCTTC.